This entry is about one TCR beta chain. Its antigen target is currently unknown. No much larger clone exists at a distance of one base, and base qualities are not known. Library preparation employed the immunoSEQ multiplex PCR assay. In the paper's pipeline: A statistical classification framework was built for diagnosing cytomegalovirus status from the catalog of TCR beta chain sequences. Entries here come from immuneACCESS through TCRdb and include only in-frame sequences with V and J called. Some clones fail to appear in such tables; in the studies checked, an unresolved V gene covers under half of the shortfall, and the cause of the remainder is unknown. The DNA was the basis for D and trimming; V, J and clone size are from that table. The table for this sample lists about 110,000 clones; 70% to 90% of them were counted only once. The leading ten clones occupy around 1.4% of the sample. The donors were included in the validation cohort of roughly 130 subjects, a group kept apart from the roughly 610-subject first cohort.

This record comes from a study of cytomegalovirus exposure and HLA in healthy donors (TCRdb year 2017). General notes on the study: According to a later analysis, the 120 or so validation repertoires were produced on the same platform as the roughly 600 repertoires of the first cohort. High-throughput TCR immunosequencing, statistical association of individual TCRs with disease status, and machine learning were combined to predict cytomegalovirus infection status. In addition to the first cohort of 666 subjects, a separate validation cohort of around 110 different subjects was used. The study was designed to test whether signatures of past pathogen exposure could be identified by cataloging public T cell receptors.

The CDR3 spans 15 residues, from the cysteine through the phenylalanine. Only the CDR3 DNA is retained, 45 bases long and in frame from the first base. The germline V gene gives CDR1 as SGHVS and CDR2 as FNYEAQ. Germline trimming amounts to 5 bases on V and 5 bases on J, with 5 as the count of junction bases outside the gene matches. Results and caveats for the whole study, not just this receptor: The classifier was reported to diagnose cytomegalovirus status with high specificity and sensitivity in both the original cohort and the validation cohort. The authors suggested that the approach could potentially be generalized to other disease states and immunological phenotypes. A later analysis found that TCRs clustered in the first cohort also tended to co-occur in the 95 to 150 validation repertoires, with 94% of cluster scores above 0. The validation cohort had no HLA typing available for a later analysis, so co-occurrence within that cohort was assessed over all 110 or so repertoires. The study gave a list of 150 to 200 TCR beta chains associated with cytomegalovirus. Most TCR sequences were seen in very few donors, while some public TCRs were found in many individuals. In vitro tests confirmed that a few of the cytomegalovirus-associated TCR beta chains recognize cytomegalovirus antigens.

The sample consisted of PBMCs. The chain was built from TRBV7-6 and TRBJ2-1, with 11 bases aligning to TRBD2. The TCR originated in a woman under 40 in good health and CMV-seropositive. CDR3 region: CASSTTSGSNNEQFF. The DNA reads as follows: TGTGCCAGCAGCACCACTAGCGGGAGTAACAATGAGCAGTTCTTC.